The 23 T cell receptor beta chains listed next were all sequenced from one sample in a study of vaccination and CD4 T cells after COVID-19. No antigen is known for these receptors. This sample's treatment: roughly ten-day PBMC culture with coronavirus spike peptide pools or control peptides (ViraFEST assay). An unexposed donor provided the CD4+ T cells, which were collected before the COVID-19 pandemic (2011-2018). The Oncomine TCR Beta short-read assay was what sequenced the DNA obtained from cultured CD4+ T cells. TCRdb reprocessed the PCR reads with MiXCR, giving one entry per CDR3 protein. The table has 7,000 to 10,000 distinct CDR3 sequences, over 45% seen once. The material sequenced was CD4+ T cells from blood, cultured in vitro. These receptors all come from a human donor in good health.

In its sample, this clonotype was seen a few times. The V and J genes are TRBV7-9 and TRBJ1-1, with 7 bases fitting TRBD1. With 6 bases clipped from V and 4 bases from J, the junction kept 11 bases outside the gene matches. The V gene's germline CDR1 is SEHNR and CDR2 FQNEAQ (reference sequence). The CDR3 length is 15 residues. The CDR3 here is CASRAKDRLGTEAFF. CDR3 in DNA: TGTGCCAGCAGGGCCAAGGACAGGCTAGGCACTGAAGCTTTCTTT.

The chain uses TRBV27 and TRBJ1-2, with 9 bases lining up with TRBD1. The V gene end was trimmed by 5 bases and the J gene end by 8 bases; junction bases not matched to a gene: 9. This CDR3 comprises 14 residues. Germline V gene sequence: CDR1 MNHEY, CDR2 SMNVEV (reference sequence). The CDR3 is CASSEGQGLGGYTF. CDR3 DNA sequence: TGTGCCAGCAGTGAAGGACAGGGGCTAGGAGGCTACACCTTC.

The chain has TRBV10-3 and TRBJ1-4; possible D gene TRBD1, 5 bases. Germline CDR1 is ENHRY and CDR2 is SYGVKD. The CDR3 spans 15 residues. The V end lost 9 bases, the J end lost 1 base, and 15 bases lay between the germline ends. As DNA, the CDR3 is TGTGCCATTTCGGGCGGGGCAGGAACTAATGAAAAACTGTTTTTT. It specifies CAISGGAGTNEKLFF.

The chain has TRBV21-1 and TRBJ2-7; the table's D gene call, TRBD1, was not cross checked with the DNA. TRBV21-1 is a pseudogene segment. This CDR3 contains 16 residues. The CDR3: CASSFLRDRRPYEQYF. In nucleotides, the CDR3 is TGTGCCAGCAGCTTTCTCCGGGACAGGCGACCCTACGAGCAGTACTTC.

The chain has TRBV6-5 and TRBJ1-5; 10 nucleotides agree with TRBD1. The CDR3 extends over 16 amino acids. Germline CDR1 MNHEY, CDR2 SVGAGI. V was clipped by 0 bases and J by 2 bases; unmatched bases: 1. The CDR3 protein is CASSYSGTGGNQPQHF. DNA for the CDR3: TGTGCCAGCAGTTACTCTGGGACAGGGGGCAATCAGCCCCAGCATTTT.

The chain carries TRBV7-9 and TRBJ2-3, with D unresolved. The V end lost 2 bases, the J end lost 8 bases, and 5 bases lay between the germline ends. CDR3 length: 11 amino acids. CDR1 is SEHNR, CDR2 FQNEAQ, per germline (reference sequence). CDR3 residues: CASSLRSTQYF. In DNA form, the CDR3 reads TGTGCCAGCAGCTTAAGGAGTACGCAGTATTTT.

This clonotype was seen a few times. The chain uses TRBV7-2 and TRBJ2-3, with unresolved D. The CDR3 contains 16 residues. Germline CDR1 reads SGHTA; CDR2 reads FQGNSA. V dropped 2 bases and J dropped 6 bases, with 18 bases sitting between them. The CDR3: CASSLTPPPVRDTQYF. DNA for the CDR3: TGTGCCAGCAGCTTAACACCCCCACCCGTCCGGGATACGCAGTATTTT.

This clonotype came up a few times. This chain connects TRBV20-1 to TRBJ2-3; D gene ambiguous. The CDR3 loop spans 17 amino acids. Germline CDR1 is DFQATT and CDR2 is SNEGSKA (reference sequence). V shed 1 base and J shed 0 bases, with 17 bases lying between them. CDR3 sequence: CSARGPEGSPSTDTQYF. Here the CDR3 DNA reads TGCAGTGCTAGAGGCCCGGAAGGCAGCCCTAGCACAGATACGCAGTATTTT.

This chain joins TRBV20-1 and TRBJ1-2, with a weak D call TRBD1 (5 bases). CDR1 and CDR2 from the germline V gene are DFQATT and SNEGSKA (reference sequence). The CDR3 spans 14 residues. Trimming left V 3 bases short and J 4 bases short, with 15 bases between. The CDR3 DNA follows: TGCAGTGCTAGCTTGGCCAATGGGGGCTATGGCTACACCTTC. This sequence encodes CSASLANGGYGYTF.

In its sample, this clonotype was seen a few times. The rearrangement uses TRBV20-1 and TRBJ1-6; TRBD1 matches at 11 bases. Germline V gene data show CDR1 as DFQATT and CDR2 as SNEGSKA (reference sequence). CDR3 length: 15 amino acids. Trimming at V came to 2 bases and at J to 7 bases, leaving 4 bases not matched to a gene. CDR3 loop: CSARTGQGGNSPLHF. In DNA, the CDR3 is TGCAGTGCTAGAACGGGACAGGGGGGCAATTCACCCCTCCACTTT.

This clonotype has only a few counts. The chain employs TRBV20-1 and TRBJ1-1, with 8 nucleotides matching TRBD1. The J segment lost 4 bases and the V segment lost 4 bases, leaving 14 bases of the junction unmatched. Germline CDR1 reads DFQATT; CDR2 reads SNEGSKA (reference sequence). This CDR3 has 16 residues. This CDR3 reads CSAKQTGVRLGTEAFF. The CDR3 region has the DNA TGCAGTGCTAAGCAGACAGGGGTACGTTTAGGCACTGAAGCTTTCTTT.

The CDR3 sequence is CASSLRPEGNQPQHF. The CDR3 DNA sequence: TGTGCCAGCAGTTTACGGCCAGAGGGCAATCAGCCCCAGCATTTT. This rearrangement joins TRBV27 to TRBJ1-5; no clear D. The CDR3 spans 15 residues. In germline, CDR1 is MNHEY, CDR2 SMNVEV (reference sequence). V lost 2 bases and J 2 bases, leaving 10 bases between the germline ends.

This sequence joins TRBV10-1 and TRBJ2-3; no firm D call. Trimming took off 4 bases at V and 4 bases at J, with 9 bases between the two ends. Germline CDR1 is WNHNN and CDR2 is SYGVQD (reference sequence). CDR3 length equals 13 residues. Written as DNA, the CDR3 is TGCGCCAGCAGTGTTACCGTGGCAGATACGCAGTATTTT. Its protein is CASSVTVADTQYF.

The chain combines TRBV11-2 with TRBJ1-2; no clear D. CDR1 is SGHAT, CDR2 FQNNGV, per germline. Between the trimmed V and J ends, which lost 2 bases and 5 bases, there was a span of 9 bases. CDR3 length equals 13 residues. CDR3 in DNA: TGTGCCAGCAGCTTACTTCGGGAGTATGGCTACACCTTC. Translated, it gives CASSLLREYGYTF.

The chain couples TRBV27 to TRBJ1-1; the match to TRBD1 covers 10 bases. Per the germline V gene, CDR1 is MNHEY and CDR2 is SMNVEV (reference sequence). V shed 8 bases and J 5 bases; nucleotides not matched to a gene: 8. This CDR3 has 14 residues. DNA for the CDR3: TGTGCCAGCGGGTGGACAGGGGGAGGAACTGAAGCTTTCTTT. It yields the protein CASGWTGGGTEAFF.

The rearrangement joins TRBV6-2 or TRBV6-3 to TRBJ1-1; D might be TRBD1 (5 bases). The CDR3 is 12 amino acids. The V end lost 6 bases, the J end lost 2 bases, and 7 bases lay between the germline ends. CDR1 and CDR2 (germline): MNHEY, SVGEGT. CDR3 nucleotides: TGTGCCAGCAGAGGGGTCAACACTGAAGCTTTCTTT. Protein sequence: CASRGVNTEAFF.

The CDR3 DNA follows: TGTGCCAGCATTTTTGGGACTAGCGGCTCCTACGAGCAGTACTTC. It is translated as CASIFGTSGSYEQYF. The chain combines TRBV6-1 with TRBJ2-7; 11 nucleotides line up with TRBD2. This CDR3 contains 15 residues. The ends lost 7 bases at V and 0 bases at J; junction bases unmatched: 5. The germline V gene has CDR1 MNHNS and CDR2 SASEGT.

This chain links TRBV14 with TRBJ2-1, with 14 bases matching TRBD2. The trim removed 2 bases at V and 6 bases at J, leaving 12 bases unmatched. The CDR3 has 19 amino acids. The germline CDR1 and CDR2 sequences are SGHDN and FVKESK. CDR3 loop: CASSQYRGGLAGGVNEQFF. Here the CDR3 DNA reads TGTGCCAGCAGCCAATACCGGGGAGGACTAGCGGGGGGTGTCAATGAGCAGTTCTTC.

This chain connects TRBV7-6 to TRBJ2-3, with D perhaps TRBD2 (6 bases). Germline CDR1 and CDR2: SGHVS and FNYEAQ. The CDR3 extends over 16 amino acids. Trimming removed 2 bases at V and 5 bases at J, with 17 bases between. CDR3 nucleotide sequence: TGTGCCAGCAGCTTAACCGCTAGCGATGGAAGAGATACGCAGTATTTT. It is translated as CASSLTASDGRDTQYF. Filled out from reference TRBV7-6 and TRBJ2-3, the complete variable domain reads GAGVSQSPRYKVTKRGQDVALRCDPISGHVSLYWYRQALGQGPEFLTYFNYEAQQDKSGLPNDRFSAERPEGSISTLTIQRTEQRDSAMYRCASSLTASDGRDTQYFGPGTRLTVL.

The CDR3 DNA reads as TGTGCCAGCTGGGACAGTAACTATGGCTACACCTTC. Amino acid sequence: CASWDSNYGYTF. This sequence joins TRBV2 and TRBJ1-2; TRBD1 matches 7 bases. V shed 8 bases, J shed 1 base, and the junction held 1 base outside the gene matches. This CDR3 has 12 amino acids. From germline, CDR1 is SNHLY and CDR2 FYNNEI.

This clonotype was detected only once. The J gene is TRBJ2-1, the V gene TRBV5-4; D remains unclear. V lost 0 bases, J lost 0 bases, and 7 bases lay in between. The CDR3 extends over 15 amino acids. The germline V gene has CDR1 SGHNT and CDR2 YYREEE (reference sequence). The CDR3: CASSLGGNSYNEQFF. Here the CDR3 DNA reads TGTGCCAGCAGCTTGGGGGGAAACTCCTACAATGAGCAGTTCTTC.

This chain joins TRBV7-9 and TRBJ2-5; D is ambiguous. CDR3 size: 11 residues. Trimming pared 5 bases from V and 9 bases from J, leaving 10 bases between. Germline lookup yields CDR1 SEHNR and CDR2 FQNEAQ (reference sequence). This chain's CDR3 is CASSPQDAQYF. CDR3 coding DNA: TGTGCCAGCAGCCCGCAGGACGCCCAGTACTTC.

The rearrangement uses TRBV7-2 and TRBJ1-1; 7 bases are a match to TRBD1. The germline V gene encodes CDR1 SGHTA and CDR2 FQGNSA. V lost 2 bases, J lost 3 bases, and 3 bases stayed unmatched. The CDR3 length is 14 residues. The CDR3, as DNA: TGTGCCAGCAGCTTAAGGGACAGCTACACTGAAGCTTTCTTT. Translation gives CASSLRDSYTEAFF.